This note documents a single T cell receptor beta chain sequence. The data are from a study of OX40 agonist ivuxolimab in advanced cancers. Trimming pared 3 bases from V and 0 bases from J, leaving 12 bases between. Germline CDR1 and CDR2: MNHNS and SASEGT. CDR3 length equals 16 residues. TCRdb keeps only in-frame clones here, not all; method: immunoSEQ multiplex PCR. Of about 88,000 clones in the sample, approximately 90% were seen once. This chain uses TRBV6-1 with TRBJ1-3; maybe TRBD1 (6 bases). The receptor was isolated from an adult with an advanced solid tumor such as melanoma, head and neck, liver or kidney cancer. The specimen was CD4+ or CD8+ T cells sorted from blood, collected in a trial of the OX40 agonist ivuxolimab. Here the CDR3 reads CASSDPGQRSGNTIYF. The CDR3 nucleotides read TGTGCCAGCAGTGACCCGGGACAACGCTCTGGAAACACCATATATTTT.